The sample holds a few counts of the clone carrying this T cell receptor (beta chain). The germline V gene encodes CDR1 SQVTM and CDR2 ANQGSEA. The CDR3 runs to 13 residues. With 6 bases removed from V and 5 bases from J, the gap between germline ends came to 16 bases. Unique molecular identifiers were attached to individual cDNA molecules within the library. TCRdb itself ran the RACE reads through MiXCR, one entry per CDR3 protein. Among 100,000 or so distinct CDR3 sequences listed, about 11% were seen once. This specimen comes from a study of human T cells and chemical hapten exposure. At the level of the study: Donors were sensitized with 2% DPC on the upper inner arm.

Sample time point: patch test 2, 6 weeks after DPC sensitization. Regarding treatment: therapeutic diphenylcyclopropenone sensitization with weekly scalp DPC. The chain carries TRBV29-1 and TRBJ1-2, with D possibly matching TRBD1 (5 bases). The material was whole blood, obtained in connection with sensitization to the hapten diphenylcyclopropenone (DPC). This sequence originates from a man aged 40-50 years with alopecia areata. Some clones in this sample may be carry-over from other donors' samples. CDR3 in amino acids: CSVTQSGAYGYTF. The CDR3 nucleotides are TGCAGCGTCACACAGTCCGGGGCTTATGGCTACACCTTC.